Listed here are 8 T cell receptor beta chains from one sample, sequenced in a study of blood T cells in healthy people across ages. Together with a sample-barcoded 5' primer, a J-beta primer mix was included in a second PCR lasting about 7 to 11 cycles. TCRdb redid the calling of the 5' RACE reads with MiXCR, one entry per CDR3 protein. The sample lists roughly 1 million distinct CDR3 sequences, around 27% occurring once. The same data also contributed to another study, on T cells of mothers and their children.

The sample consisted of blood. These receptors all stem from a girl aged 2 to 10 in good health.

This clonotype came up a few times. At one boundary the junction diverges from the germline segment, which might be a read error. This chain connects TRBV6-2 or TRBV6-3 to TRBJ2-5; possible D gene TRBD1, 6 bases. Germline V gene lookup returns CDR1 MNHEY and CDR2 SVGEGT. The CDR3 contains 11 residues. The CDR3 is CVSTFKGEQYF. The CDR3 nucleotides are TGTGTCAGCACTTTTAAGGGGGAGCAGTACTTC.

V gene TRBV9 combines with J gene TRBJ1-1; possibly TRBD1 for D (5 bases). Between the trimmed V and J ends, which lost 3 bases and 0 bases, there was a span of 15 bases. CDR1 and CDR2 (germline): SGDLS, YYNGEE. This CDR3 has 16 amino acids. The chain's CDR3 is CASSAPKDKLNTEAFF. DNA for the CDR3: TGTGCCAGCAGCGCCCCAAAGGACAAACTGAACACTGAAGCTTTCTTT.

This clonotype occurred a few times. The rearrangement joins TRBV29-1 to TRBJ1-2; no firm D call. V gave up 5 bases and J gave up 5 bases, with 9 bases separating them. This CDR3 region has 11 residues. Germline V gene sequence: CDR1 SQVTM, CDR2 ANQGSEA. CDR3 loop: CSVRDLYGYTF. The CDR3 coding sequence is TGCAGCGTTCGGGATTTATATGGCTACACCTTC.

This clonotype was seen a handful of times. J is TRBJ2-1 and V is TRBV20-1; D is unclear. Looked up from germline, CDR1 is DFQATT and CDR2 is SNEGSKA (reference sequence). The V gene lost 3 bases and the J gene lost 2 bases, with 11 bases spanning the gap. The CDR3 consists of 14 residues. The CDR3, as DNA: TGCAGTGCTAGGGTGGGGATAACCTACAATGAGCAGTTCTTC. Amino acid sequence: CSARVGITYNEQFF.

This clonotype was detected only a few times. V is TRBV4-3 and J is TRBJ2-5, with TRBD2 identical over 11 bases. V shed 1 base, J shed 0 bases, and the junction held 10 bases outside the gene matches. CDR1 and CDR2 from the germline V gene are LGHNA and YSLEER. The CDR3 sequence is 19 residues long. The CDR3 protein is CASSQARFGTSGNQETQYF. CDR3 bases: TGCGCCAGCAGCCAAGCTCGGTTCGGGACTAGCGGAAACCAAGAGACCCAGTACTTC.

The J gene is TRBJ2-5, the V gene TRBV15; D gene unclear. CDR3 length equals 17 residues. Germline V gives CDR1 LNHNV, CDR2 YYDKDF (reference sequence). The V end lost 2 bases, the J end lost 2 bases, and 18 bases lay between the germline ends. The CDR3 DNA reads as TGTGCCACCAGCAGACATCCCCCTGTCGTTCGGCAAGAGACCCAGTACTTC. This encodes CATSRHPPVVRQETQYF.

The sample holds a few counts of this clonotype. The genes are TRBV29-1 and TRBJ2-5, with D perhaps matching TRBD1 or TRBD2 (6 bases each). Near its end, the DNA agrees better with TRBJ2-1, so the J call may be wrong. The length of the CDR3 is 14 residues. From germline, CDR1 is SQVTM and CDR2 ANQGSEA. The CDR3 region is CSVEWGRGDGEQFF. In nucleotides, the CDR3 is TGCAGCGTTGAGTGGGGGCGGGGTGACGGGGAGCAGTTCTTC.

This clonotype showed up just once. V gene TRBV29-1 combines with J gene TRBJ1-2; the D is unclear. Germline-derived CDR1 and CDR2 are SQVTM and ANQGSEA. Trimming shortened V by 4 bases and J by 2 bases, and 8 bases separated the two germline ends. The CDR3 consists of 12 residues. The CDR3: CSVAAGNYGYTF. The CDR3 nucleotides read TGCAGCGTTGCCGCGGGAAACTATGGCTACACCTTC.